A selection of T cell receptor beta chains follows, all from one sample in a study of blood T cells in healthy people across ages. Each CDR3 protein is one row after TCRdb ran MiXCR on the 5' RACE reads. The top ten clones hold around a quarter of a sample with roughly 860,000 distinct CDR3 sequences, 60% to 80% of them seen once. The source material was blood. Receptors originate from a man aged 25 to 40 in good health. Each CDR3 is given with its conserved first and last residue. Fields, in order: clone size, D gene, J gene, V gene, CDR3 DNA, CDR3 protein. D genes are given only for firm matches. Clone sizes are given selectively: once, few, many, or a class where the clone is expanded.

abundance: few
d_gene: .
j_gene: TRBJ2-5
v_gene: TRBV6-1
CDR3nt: TGTGCCAGCAGTAAAGCAGGGGGACGGGGGGAGACCCAGTACTTC
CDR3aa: CASSKAGGRGETQYF

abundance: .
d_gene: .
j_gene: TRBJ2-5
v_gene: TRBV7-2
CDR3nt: TGTGCCATCGGGGAGACCCAGTACTTC
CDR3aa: CAIGETQYF

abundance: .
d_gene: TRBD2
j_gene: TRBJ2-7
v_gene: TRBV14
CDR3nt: TGTGCCAGCAGCCAAGATAGACTAGCGGGGTTAAGCTCCTACGAGCAGTACTTC
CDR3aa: CASSQDRLAGLSSYEQYF

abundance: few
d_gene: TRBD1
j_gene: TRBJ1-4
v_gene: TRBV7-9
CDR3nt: TGTGCCAGCAGCTTACAGAGGGGGCTGGGTGAAAAACTGTTTTTT
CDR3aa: CASSLQRGLGEKLFF

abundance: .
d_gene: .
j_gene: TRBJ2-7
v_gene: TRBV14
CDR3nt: TGTGCCAGCAGCCAAGAGCTGCTTCACTACGAGCAGTACTTC
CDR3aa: CASSQELLHYEQYF

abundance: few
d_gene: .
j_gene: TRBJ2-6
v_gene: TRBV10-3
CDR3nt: TGTGCCATCAGTGAACCGGGGAGTACTGGGGCCAACGTCCTGACTTTC
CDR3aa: CAISEPGSTGANVLTF

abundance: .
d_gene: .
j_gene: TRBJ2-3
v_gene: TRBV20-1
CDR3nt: TGCAGTGCTAGATTCGACAGGTTGGGCAGGGATACGCAGTATTTT
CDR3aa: CSARFDRLGRDTQYF

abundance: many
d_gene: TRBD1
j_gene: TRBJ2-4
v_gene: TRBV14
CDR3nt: TGTGCCAGCAGCCTCCGACAGGGGGCTGGAAACATTCAGTACTTC
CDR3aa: CASSLRQGAGNIQYF

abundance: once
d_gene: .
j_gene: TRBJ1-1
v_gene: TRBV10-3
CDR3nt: TGTGCCATCAGTGAAGGGGTGCCGCCTACTGAAGCTTTCTTT
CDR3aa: CAISEGVPPTEAFF

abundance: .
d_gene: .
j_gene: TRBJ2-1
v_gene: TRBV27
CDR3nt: TGTGCCAGCAATCTCGGGGGTAGGCTCTATGAGCAGTTCTTC
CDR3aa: CASNLGGRLYEQFF

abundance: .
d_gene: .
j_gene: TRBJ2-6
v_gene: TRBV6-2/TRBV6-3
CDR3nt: TGTGCCAGCAGTTGGGGACGGCCTGGGGCCAACGTCCTGACTTTC
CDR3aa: CASSWGRPGANVLTF

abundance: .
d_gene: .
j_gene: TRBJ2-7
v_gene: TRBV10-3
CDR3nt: TGTGCCATCACTCCGGAGGGCCTCAACTACGAGCAGTACTTC
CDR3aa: CAITPEGLNYEQYF

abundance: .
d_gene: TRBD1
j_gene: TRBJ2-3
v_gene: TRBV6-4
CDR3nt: TGTGCCAGCAGTGAGACAGGGATCGATACGCAGTATTTT
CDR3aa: CASSETGIDTQYF

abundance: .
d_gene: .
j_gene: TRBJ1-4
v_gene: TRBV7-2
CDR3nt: TGTGCCAGCAGTGGAAGTAGGGGAGGTCGTACTAATGAAAAACTGTTTTTT
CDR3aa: CASSGSRGGRTNEKLFF

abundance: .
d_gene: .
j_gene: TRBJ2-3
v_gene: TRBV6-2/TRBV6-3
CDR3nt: TGTGCCAGCGGTTCGAGGGACAACCCGTCTTACACAGATACGCAGTATTTT
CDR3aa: CASGSRDNPSYTDTQYF

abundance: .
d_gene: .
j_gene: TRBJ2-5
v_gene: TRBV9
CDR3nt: TGTGCCAGCAGCCCACCCTACAGGGAGGGGAGAGAGACCCAGTACTTC
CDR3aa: CASSPPYREGRETQYF

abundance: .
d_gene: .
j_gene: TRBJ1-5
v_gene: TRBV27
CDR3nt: TGTGCCAGCAGTTGGTCTGCGGCTAGCAATCAGCCCCAGCATTTT
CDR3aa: CASSWSAASNQPQHF

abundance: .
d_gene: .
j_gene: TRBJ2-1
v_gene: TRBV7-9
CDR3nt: TGTGCCAGCACGAAGGAGGGGTACAATGAGCAGTTCTTC
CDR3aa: CASTKEGYNEQFF

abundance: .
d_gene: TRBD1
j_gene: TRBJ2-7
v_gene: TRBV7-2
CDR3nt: TGTGCCTGCAGCTTAGAGTACAGACAGGGTCGGGGCTCCTACGAGCAGTACTTC
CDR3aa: CACSLEYRQGRGSYEQYF

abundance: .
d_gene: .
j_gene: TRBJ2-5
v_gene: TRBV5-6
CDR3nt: TGTGCCAGCAGCAAAACGGGGGTCGAGACCCAGTACTTC
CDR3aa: CASSKTGVETQYF

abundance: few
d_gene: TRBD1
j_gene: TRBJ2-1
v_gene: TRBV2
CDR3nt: TGTGCCAGCAAGTGGAACAGGGGGGACAATGAGCAGTTCTTC
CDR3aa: CASKWNRGDNEQFF

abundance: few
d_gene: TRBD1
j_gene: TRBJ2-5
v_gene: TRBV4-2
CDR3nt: TGTGCCAGCAGCGCCACAGGGGGCCAAGAGACCCAGTACTTC
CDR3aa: CASSATGGQETQYF

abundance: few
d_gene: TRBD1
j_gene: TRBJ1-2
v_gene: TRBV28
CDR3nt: TGTGCCAGCAGGGACATAGACAGGGACGGCGGCTACACCTTC
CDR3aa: CASRDIDRDGGYTF

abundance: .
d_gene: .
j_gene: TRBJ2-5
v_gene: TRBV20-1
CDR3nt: TGCAGTACTCAGGCAGCGCAAGAGACCCAGTACTTC
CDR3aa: CSTQAAQETQYF

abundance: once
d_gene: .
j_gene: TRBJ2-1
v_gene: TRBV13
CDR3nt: TGTGCCAGCAGCTTAGTGACTTACTACTACAATGAGCAGTTCTTC
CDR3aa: CASSLVTYYYNEQFF

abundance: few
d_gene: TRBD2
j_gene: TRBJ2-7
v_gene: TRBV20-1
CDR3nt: TGCAGTGCTAGTTCGGCGGGGGGGCTGTCCGAGCAGTACTTC
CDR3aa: CSASSAGGLSEQYF

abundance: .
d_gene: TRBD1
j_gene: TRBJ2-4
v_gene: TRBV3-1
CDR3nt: TGTGCCAGCAGCCAGGGGCTCGACAGGGTAAAAAACATTCAGTACTTC
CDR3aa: CASSQGLDRVKNIQYF

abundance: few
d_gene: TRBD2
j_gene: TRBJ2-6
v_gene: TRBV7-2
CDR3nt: TGTGCCAGCAGTTCTGGACTAGCGGGGAGCTCTGGGGCCAACGTCCTGACTTTC
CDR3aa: CASSSGLAGSSGANVLTF

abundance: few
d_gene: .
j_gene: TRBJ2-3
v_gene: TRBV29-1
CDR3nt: TGCAGCGCCAGAGACAGGAGGAACACAGATACGCAGTATTTT
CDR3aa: CSARDRRNTDTQYF

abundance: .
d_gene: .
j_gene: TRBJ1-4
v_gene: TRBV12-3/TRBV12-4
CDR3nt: TGTGCCAGCAGTTTAAGTGTGGTTGAACTGTTTTTT
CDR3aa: CASSLSVVELFF

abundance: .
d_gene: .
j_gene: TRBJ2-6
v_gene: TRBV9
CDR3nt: TGTGCCAGCAGCCCTTGGGCCAACGTCCTGACTTTC
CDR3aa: CASSPWANVLTF

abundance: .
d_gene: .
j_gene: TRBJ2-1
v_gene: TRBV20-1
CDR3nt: TGCAGTGCTAGGGACAGATGGACGTGGGAGCAGTTCTTC
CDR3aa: CSARDRWTWEQFF

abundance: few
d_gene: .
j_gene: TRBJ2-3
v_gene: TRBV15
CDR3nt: TGTGCCACCAGCAGAGAAGTGGGAAGGGGGAGCCTGGATACGCAGTATTTT
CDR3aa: CATSREVGRGSLDTQYF

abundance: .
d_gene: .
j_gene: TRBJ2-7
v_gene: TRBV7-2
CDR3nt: TGTGCCAGCAGCTTGGCGGCGGGGCGGGTAGCCTACGAGCAGTACTTC
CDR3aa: CASSLAAGRVAYEQYF

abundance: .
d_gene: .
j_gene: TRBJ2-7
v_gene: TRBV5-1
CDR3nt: TGCGCCAGCAGCAGGGGGACCGACGACCCAATCTCCTACGAGCAGTACTTC
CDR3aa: CASSRGTDDPISYEQYF

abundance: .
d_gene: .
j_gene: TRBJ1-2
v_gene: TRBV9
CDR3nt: TGTGCCAGCAGCGCATCCCATTCGGTTAACTATGGCTACACCTTC
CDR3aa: CASSASHSVNYGYTF

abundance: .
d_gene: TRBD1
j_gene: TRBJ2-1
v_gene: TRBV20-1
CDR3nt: TGCAGTGCTACGGACAGGGGGCCCTACTCAAGCTCCTACAATGAGCAGTTCTTC
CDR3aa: CSATDRGPYSSSYNEQFF

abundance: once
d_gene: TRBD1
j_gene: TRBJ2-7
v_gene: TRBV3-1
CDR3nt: TGTGCCAGCAGCCAATCCCCGGGACAGGGGGTTCCGTACTTC
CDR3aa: CASSQSPGQGVPYF

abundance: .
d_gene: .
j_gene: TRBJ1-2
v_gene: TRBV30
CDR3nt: TGTGCCTGGAAAGCGGGGCCCGGCTACACCTTC
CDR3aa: CAWKAGPGYTF

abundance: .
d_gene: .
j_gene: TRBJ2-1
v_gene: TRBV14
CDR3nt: TGTGCCAGCAGCCAAGTAGGGAAGGGCTACAATGAGCAGTTCTTC
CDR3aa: CASSQVGKGYNEQFF

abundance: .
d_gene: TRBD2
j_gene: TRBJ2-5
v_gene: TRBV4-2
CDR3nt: TGTGCCAGCAGCCAAGGGTCTGGGACTAGCGGGGGGATGGAGACCCAGTACTTC
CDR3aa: CASSQGSGTSGGMETQYF

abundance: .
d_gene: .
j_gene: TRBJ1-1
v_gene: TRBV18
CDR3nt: TGTGCCAGCTCACCACTATCAGGGAACGGTGAAGCTTTCTTT
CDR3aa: CASSPLSGNGEAFF

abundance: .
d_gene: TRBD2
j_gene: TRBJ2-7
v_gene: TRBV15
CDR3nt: TGTGCCACCAGCAGAGGGGGACTAACCGGTATTGGCGAGCAGTACTTC
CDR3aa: CATSRGGLTGIGEQYF

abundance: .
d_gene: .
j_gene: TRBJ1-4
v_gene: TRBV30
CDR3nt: TGTGCCTGGAAGGCGGGGGCGGATGAAAAACTGTTTTTT
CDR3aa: CAWKAGADEKLFF